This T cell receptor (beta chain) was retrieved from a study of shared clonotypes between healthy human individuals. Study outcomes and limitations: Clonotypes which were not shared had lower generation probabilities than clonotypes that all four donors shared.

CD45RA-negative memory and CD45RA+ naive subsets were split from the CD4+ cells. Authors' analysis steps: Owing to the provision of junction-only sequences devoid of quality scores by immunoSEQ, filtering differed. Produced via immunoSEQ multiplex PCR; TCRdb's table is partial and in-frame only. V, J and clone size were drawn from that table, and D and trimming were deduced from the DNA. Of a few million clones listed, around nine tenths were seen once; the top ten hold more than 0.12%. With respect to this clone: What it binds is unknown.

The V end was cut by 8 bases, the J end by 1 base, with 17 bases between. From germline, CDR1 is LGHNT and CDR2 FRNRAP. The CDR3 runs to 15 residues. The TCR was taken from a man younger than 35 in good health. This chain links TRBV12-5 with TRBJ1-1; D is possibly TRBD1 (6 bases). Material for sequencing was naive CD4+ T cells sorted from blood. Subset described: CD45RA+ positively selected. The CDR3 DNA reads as TGTGCTAGTCAACCTACTCAACAGGGGAACACTGAAGCTTTCTTT. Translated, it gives CASQPTQQGNTEAFF.